This T cell receptor beta chain was retrieved from a study of T-cell reconstitution after alpha-beta-depleted transplantation in children. The authors prepared the TCRbeta library with unique molecular identifiers. TCRdb re-derived calls from the PCR reads in MiXCR, one entry per CDR3 protein. Of 360,000 or so distinct CDR3 sequences in the sample, about 20% were seen once. The V end lost 0 bases, the J end lost 1 base, and 6 bases lay between the germline ends. This CDR3 spans 14 amino acids. Per germline, CDR1 SQVTM and CDR2 ANQGSEA. This clonotype was seen ten or more times. The chain recombines TRBV29-1 with TRBJ2-2; a possible D gene is TRBD2 (6 bases). This TCR derives from a human donor who donated a stem cell graft to a child with acute myeloid leukemia. This material consisted of PBMCs from the stem cell graft donor, taken from the stem cell graft. The CDR3 region has the DNA TGCAGCGTTGAAGAGGGAGGGAACACCGGGGAGCTGTTTTTT. Amino acid sequence: CSVEEGGNTGELFF.